This is a list of T cell receptor beta chains from one sample in a study of T cells in Graves' hyperthyroidism and ophthalmopathy. TCRdb processed the multiplex PCR reads anew with MiXCR; each CDR3 protein has one entry. The table records fewer than 400,000 distinct CDR3 sequences, around a sixth of them present only once. Source material: blood. These receptors were obtained from a man aged 25-40 years with Graves' hyperthyroidism. Each CDR3 is given without its conserved first and last residue. The order of the fields is clone size, V gene, J gene, CDR3 protein. Clone size is shown for a subset of rows, as once, few, many or a class of expanded clone.

>many|TRBV30|TRBJ2-1
AWSRSAENEQF
>-|TRBV7-9|TRBJ2-7
ASSLGLAGGPEQY
>many|TRBV6-2/TRBV6-3|TRBJ2-3
ASSYSSGSDTQY
>-|TRBV5-1|TRBJ2-1
ASSLSPGGGYNEQF
>many|TRBV20-1|TRBJ2-7
SASPMRGREYEQY
>few|TRBV24-1|TRBJ2-5
ATSYGGVEETQY
>many|TRBV6-1|TRBJ2-3
ASSEAMTSGYTQY
>few|TRBV13|TRBJ1-4
ASSWRGGYDNEKLF
>many|TRBV12-3/TRBV12-4|TRBJ1-2
ASSLRLPPYGYT
>few|TRBV6-1|TRBJ2-7
ASSSSQAGAFYEQY
>-|TRBV7-2|TRBJ1-3
ASSLTQATGNTIY
>many|TRBV5-1|TRBJ2-1
ASGGNEQF
>many|TRBV27|TRBJ2-7
ASSLSAGGYEQY
>many|TRBV5-1|TRBJ1-1
ASSLGGGVEAF
>-|TRBV19|TRBJ2-2
ASRHGGNTGELF
>once|TRBV20-1|TRBJ1-4
SAREKTGAGEKLF
>few|TRBV9|TRBJ2-5
ASSVGPSGRAEETQY
>many|TRBV5-1|TRBJ2-3
ASSDTLEATSTDTQY
>-|TRBV6-1|TRBJ2-5
ASRQRLAGDQETQY
>many|TRBV11-2|TRBJ2-7
ASSLGQHSYEQY
>-|TRBV29-1|TRBJ2-7
SVRTDSYEQY
>-|TRBV27|TRBJ1-2
ASSLKGSYGYT
>many|TRBV2|TRBJ2-7
ASTKEYGSDEQY
>many|TRBV7-6|TRBJ2-2
ASSSASQGRTGELF
>many|TRBV20-1|TRBJ2-3
SELARDTQY
>many|TRBV11-2|TRBJ2-7
ASSARSGGHEQY
>many|TRBV20-1|TRBJ1-1
SARGPGPGEAF
>few|TRBV12-3/TRBV12-4|TRBJ2-1
ASSSLWGASYNEQF
>many|TRBV7-3|TRBJ1-2
ASSPVRGQGPYGYT
>many|TRBV6-1|TRBJ2-1
ASSVPDRAYNEQF
>many|TRBV3-1|TRBJ2-3
ASSQDLDRGGTQY
>once|TRBV11-1|TRBJ1-2
ASSGGPDYGYT